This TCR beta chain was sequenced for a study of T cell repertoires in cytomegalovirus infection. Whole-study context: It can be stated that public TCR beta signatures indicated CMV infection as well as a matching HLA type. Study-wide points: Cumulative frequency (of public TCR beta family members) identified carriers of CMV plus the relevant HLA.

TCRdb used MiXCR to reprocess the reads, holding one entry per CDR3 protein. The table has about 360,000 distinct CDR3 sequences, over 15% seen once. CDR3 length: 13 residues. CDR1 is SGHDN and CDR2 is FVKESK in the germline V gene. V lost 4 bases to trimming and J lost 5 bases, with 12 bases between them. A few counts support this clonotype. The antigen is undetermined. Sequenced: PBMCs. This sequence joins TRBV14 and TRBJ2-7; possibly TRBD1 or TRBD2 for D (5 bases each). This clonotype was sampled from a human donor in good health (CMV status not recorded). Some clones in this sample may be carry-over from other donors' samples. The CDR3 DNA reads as TGTGCCAGCAGCCGGGACGAGCTGGACGAGCAGTACTTC. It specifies CASSRDELDEQYF. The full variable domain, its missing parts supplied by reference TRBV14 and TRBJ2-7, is EAGVTQFPSHSVIEKGQTVTLRCDPISGHDNLYWYRRVMGKEIKFLLHFVKESKQDESGMPNNRFLAERTGGTYSTLKVQPAELEDSGVYFCASSRDELDEQYFGPGTRLTVT.